Detailed here is one T cell receptor (beta chain). This specimen comes from a study of control samples from healthy donors and cancer patients. With V trimmed by 3 bases and J by 4 bases, 6 bases remained unmatched. CDR1 and CDR2 (germline): SGDLS, YYNGEE. The CDR3 has 14 amino acids. Clones were read by immunoSEQ multiplex PCR, and TCRdb kept only the in-frame ones, dropping some. The sample lists 50,000 or so clones, roughly 93% occurring once. V and J are TRBV9 and TRBJ1-1; 7 positions agree with TRBD1. This clonotype was sampled from a woman aged 50 to 60 with head and neck cancer. The material sequenced was PBMCs. CDR3 loop: CASSATGASTEAFF. DNA for the CDR3: TGTGCCAGCAGCGCTACAGGGGCCTCCACTGAAGCTTTCTTT.